One sample yielded the 19 T cell receptor beta chains listed below, sequenced in a study of T cells in Graves' hyperthyroidism and ophthalmopathy. Amplification of TCR beta CDR3 regions was performed using RNA transcripts as template. HTBI primers were the set used in a first-round RT-PCR of the TCR CDR3. Via MiXCR, TCRdb re-called the multiplex PCR reads, giving one row per CDR3 protein. The repertoire holds more than 300,000 distinct CDR3 sequences, with roughly 18% as singletons. The specimen was blood. The receptors were gathered from a man in his late teens or twenties with Graves' ophthalmopathy.

The J gene is TRBJ1-6, the V gene TRBV19; 10 bases fit TRBD1. Germline CDR1 and CDR2: LNHDA and SQIVND (reference sequence). V was pared by 5 bases and J by 9 bases, with 10 bases of the junction left unmatched. The CDR3 has 16 residues. As DNA, the CDR3 is TGTGCCAGTAGTTTCGGGACAGGGGCTCCAAGTTCACCCCTCCACTTT. It is translated as CASSFGTGAPSSPLHF.

This clonotype has more than one count but fewer than ten. The chain joins TRBV4-2 to TRBJ2-7, with D unclear. CDR1 and CDR2 (germline): LGHNA, YNFKEQ. This CDR3 contains 13 residues. V lost 0 bases and J lost 3, with 6 bases in between. The CDR3 reads CASSQDVDYEQYF. CDR3 coding DNA: TGTGCCAGCAGCCAAGACGTAGACTACGAGCAGTACTTC.

The chain couples TRBV4-1 to TRBJ1-2; the D gene is possibly TRBD1 (5 bases). Trimming left V 0 bases short and J 10 bases short, with 18 bases between. CDR3 size: 15 residues. Germline lookup yields CDR1 MGHRA and CDR2 YSYEKL. The CDR3 loop reads CASSQETRASGDYTF. CDR3 DNA: TGCGCCAGCAGCCAAGAAACCAGGGCCAGTGGAGACTACACCTTC.

This clonotype was picked up many times. V usage is TRBV6-1 and J usage is TRBJ2-1; D remains ambiguous. Trimming cost V 7 bases and J 1 base, with 26 bases left between them. Germline lookup yields CDR1 MNHNS and CDR2 SASEGT. This CDR3 has 19 residues. The CDR3 spells CASTKARYSFLLSYNEQFF. In DNA form, the CDR3 reads TGTGCCAGCACTAAAGCCCGTTACAGTTTTCTCCTTTCCTACAATGAGCAGTTCTTC.

The CDR3 bases are TGCGCCAGCAGCTTGGATGGGGGAATCAATGAGCAGTTCTTC. Translation: CASSLDGGINEQFF. V usage is TRBV5-1 and J usage is TRBJ2-1; either TRBD1 or TRBD2 may supply D (5 bases each). Per the germline V gene, CDR1 is SGHRS and CDR2 is YFSETQ. The CDR3 is 14 amino acids. The V and J ends lost 0 bases and 6 bases respectively, with 10 bases between them.

This clonotype was counted only a few times. The chain is built from TRBV19 and TRBJ1-5; 9 nucleotides align to TRBD1. Germline V CDR1 and CDR2: LNHDA, SQIVND (reference sequence). The V segment lost 4 bases and the J segment 1 base; nucleotides outside the gene matches: 11. This CDR3 has 18 residues. CDR3 coding DNA: TGTGCCAGTAGTACCTTCCCGGGACAGGGTTGGAGCAATCAGCCCCAGCATTTT. Its translation is CASSTFPGQGWSNQPQHF.

This clonotype was observed a handful of times. The gene calls are TRBV6-1 and TRBJ1-2; 8 bases match TRBD1. With V trimmed by 4 bases and J by 7 bases, 11 bases remained unmatched. This CDR3 is 15 amino acids long. CDR1 and CDR2 from the germline V gene are MNHNS and SASEGT. CDR3 DNA: TGTGCCAGCAGTGCCACCCCGACAGGGGATGGTGGCTACACCTTC. Its protein is CASSATPTGDGGYTF.

Many counts were recorded for this clonotype. The V gene is TRBV20-1, the J gene TRBJ1-1; unclear D gene. CDR3 size: 14 residues. Germline-derived CDR1 and CDR2 are DFQATT and SNEGSKA (reference sequence). Trimming removed 4 bases from V and 0 bases from J, with 12 bases in between. CDR3 sequence reads: CSAIWRPMNTEAFF. CDR3 DNA: TGCAGTGCTATTTGGCGTCCCATGAACACTGAAGCTTTCTTT.

This clonotype was seen a single time. CDR3 DNA: TGTGCCAGCAGTCGGGACTCTAGCGGGGGGACTGAAGAGACCCAGTACTTC. This gives the protein CASSRDSSGGTEETQYF. This chain connects TRBV7-9 to TRBJ2-5; 11 bases fit TRBD2. Germline CDR1 and CDR2: SEHNR and FQNEAQ (reference sequence). The CDR3 extends over 17 amino acids. Trimming at V came to 6 bases and at J to 3 bases, leaving 12 bases not matched to a gene.

At least ten counts were recorded for this clonotype. V gene TRBV7-8 combines with J gene TRBJ2-3, with unresolved D. Looked up from germline, CDR1 is SGHVS and CDR2 is FQNEAQ. The CDR3 covers 14 residues. Trimming took off 7 bases at V and 0 bases at J, with 11 bases between the two ends. CDR3 nucleotides: TGTGCCAGCATGTCACGGCGGAGCACAGATACGCAGTATTTT. Translating it yields CASMSRRSTDTQYF.

The chain is built from TRBV5-1 and TRBJ1-6; the D gene is possibly TRBD1 (5 bases). V was shortened by 4 bases and J by 7 bases, with 9 bases between the two germline ends. The germline V gene encodes CDR1 SGHRS and CDR2 YFSETQ. The CDR3 contains 13 residues. CDR3 nucleotide sequence: TGCGCCAGCAGCCAGGGCTTAAATTCACCCCTCCACTTT. Amino acid sequence: CASSQGLNSPLHF.

The rearrangement uses TRBV6-1 and TRBJ1-1, with TRBD1 matching 8 bases. Per the germline V gene, CDR1 is MNHNS and CDR2 is SASEGT. CDR3 length: 13 residues. The ends lost 8 bases at V and 4 bases at J; junction bases unmatched: 6. This CDR3 is CASVQGVGTEAFF. The CDR3 DNA follows: TGTGCCAGCGTACAGGGGGTCGGCACTGAAGCTTTCTTT.

This clonotype has a count of ten or more. The rearrangement joins TRBV2 to TRBJ1-6; 7 nucleotides align to TRBD1. Germline V CDR1 and CDR2: SNHLY, FYNNEI. Trimming removed 7 bases from V and 6 bases from J; junction bases left unmatched: 9. The CDR3 sequence is 15 residues long. The CDR3 loop reads CASITTGLSNSPLHF. DNA for the CDR3: TGTGCCAGCATTACGACAGGGTTAAGTAATTCACCCCTCCACTTT.

This clonotype was observed at least ten times. CDR3 nucleotides: TGTGCCAGCAGTGCAATGGTCCTCACAGGGAGGCACGAGCAGTACTTC. Translated: CASSAMVLTGRHEQYF. The V and J genes are TRBV28 and TRBJ2-7; either TRBD1 or TRBD2 may supply D (6 bases each). Germline loops: CDR1 MDHEN, CDR2 SYDVKM. Trimming shortened V by 5 bases and J by 5 bases, and 22 bases separated the two germline ends. The CDR3 is 16 residues long. The full variable domain, with the rest looked up from reference TRBV28 and TRBJ2-7, is DVKVTQSSRYLVKRTGEKVFLECVQDMDHENMFWYRQDPGLGLRLIYFSYDVKMKEKGDIPEGYSVSREKKERFSLILESASTNQTSMYLCASSAMVLTGRHEQYFGPGTRLTVT.

This clonotype was counted only a few times. The chain carries TRBV5-4 and TRBJ2-2; D possibly uses TRBD1 or TRBD2 (8 bases each). CDR3 length: 17 residues. Germline lookup yields CDR1 SGHNT and CDR2 YYREEE (reference sequence). Trimming stripped 3 bases from V and 1 base from J, with 16 bases between. The CDR3 sequence: CASSSPGGTGNTGELFF. The CDR3 DNA sequence: TGTGCCAGCAGCTCGCCGGGAGGGACAGGGAACACCGGGGAGCTGTTTTTT.

This clonotype showed up many times. The gene calls are TRBV7-9 and TRBJ2-3; D not resolved. The V gene lost 5 bases and the J gene lost 2 bases, with 20 bases spanning the gap. The V gene's germline CDR1 is SEHNR and CDR2 FQNEAQ (reference sequence). The CDR3 length is 17 residues. The CDR3 DNA is TGTGCCAGCAGCCCACGCTGGCAAGAACAAAACACAGATACGCAGTATTTT. Its protein product is CASSPRWQEQNTDTQYF.

This clonotype has a handful of counts. The CDR3 DNA reads TGTGCCAGTAGTCTAGGGGGCTACACCGGGGAGCTGTTTTTT. Residues: CASSLGGYTGELFF. This chain uses TRBV19 with TRBJ2-2; 7 positions agree with TRBD1. Losses at the gene ends were 5 bases for V and 3 bases for J; bases not matched to a gene: 3. Germline CDR1 LNHDA, CDR2 SQIVND (reference sequence). This CDR3 is 14 amino acids long.

V usage is TRBV11-3 and J usage is TRBJ2-1; D ambiguous. V was clipped by 2 bases and J by 8 bases, with 10 bases between them. CDR1 SGHNT and CDR2 YENEEA come from the germline V gene. The CDR3 spans 13 residues. The CDR3 spells CASSLLQVDEQFF. The DNA for the CDR3 is TGTGCCAGCAGCTTACTCCAGGTCGATGAGCAGTTCTTC.

This clonotype was counted at least ten times. This chain links TRBV2 with TRBJ1-4; D ambiguous. CDR1 is SNHLY, CDR2 FYNNEI, per germline. V gave up 3 bases and J gave up 3 bases, with 11 bases separating them. The CDR3 runs 15 residues. The CDR3: CASSDGGPANEKLFF. CDR3 sequence (DNA): TGTGCCAGCAGTGACGGCGGACCTGCTAATGAAAAACTGTTTTTT.